The 29 T cell receptor beta chains in this list originate from one sample, sequenced in a study of T cell changes during pregnancy in multiple sclerosis. TCRdb's copy holds only in-frame clones and misses some; the assay was immunoSEQ multiplex PCR. The data contain under 70,000 clones, roughly nine tenths of them singletons. The source material was peripheral blood, sampled in the third trimester of pregnancy. All receptors derive from a female donor in good health, enrolled as a control in a pregnancy study.

The chain couples TRBV19 to TRBJ2-7; D perhaps matches TRBD2 (5 bases). From germline, CDR1 is LNHDA and CDR2 SQIVND (reference sequence). The CDR3 has 14 residues. Trimming cost V 8 bases and J 6 bases, with 20 bases left between them. The CDR3 DNA reads TGTGCCAGTCCCCCCCGGGGAAGAGATTCCGAGCAGTACTTC. Its protein product is CASPPRGRDSEQYF.

V is TRBV15 and J is TRBJ2-7, with a weak D call TRBD1 (5 bases). The CDR3 sequence is 15 residues long. Germline CDR1 is LNHNV and CDR2 is YYDKDF (reference sequence). The V end lost 3 bases, the J end lost 2 bases, and 14 bases lay between the germline ends. CDR3 protein: CATSSRVVRPYEQYF. In DNA, the CDR3 is TGTGCCACCAGCAGCAGGGTCGTGAGGCCCTACGAGCAGTACTTC.

The CDR3 bases are TGTGCCAGCAGCCAAGGGCAGGGCACTAGCACAGATACGCAGTATTTT. Protein: CASSQGQGTSTDTQYF. This chain uses TRBV4-2 with TRBJ2-3, with D tentatively TRBD1 (5 bases). Germline values: CDR1 LGHNA, CDR2 YNFKEQ. Trimming stripped 1 base from V and 0 bases from J, with 11 bases between. This CDR3 is built from 16 residues.

V and J are TRBV6-4 and TRBJ1-4; no definite D call. The CDR3 has 13 residues. Deletions cut 9 bases from V and 6 bases from J, with 14 bases between. CDR1 and CDR2 from the germline V gene are MRHNA and SNTAGT. CDR3 loop: CARERSSDEKLFF. As DNA, the CDR3 is TGTGCCAGGGAACGGAGCTCGGATGAAAAACTGTTTTTT.

V gene TRBV9 combines with J gene TRBJ1-3, with a tentative D call TRBD1 (6 bases). This CDR3 has 14 amino acids. The germline CDR1 and CDR2 sequences are SGDLS and YYNGEE. V lost 4 bases and J lost 0, with 8 bases in between. The CDR3 is CASSPGVSGNTIYF. CDR3 nucleotides: TGTGCCAGCAGCCCAGGGGTCTCTGGAAACACCATATATTTT. Full variable domain (rest looked up from reference TRBV9 and TRBJ1-3): DSGVTQTPKHLITATGQRVTLRCSPRSGDLSVYWYQQSLDQGLQFLIQYYNGEERAKGNILERFSAQQFPDLHSELNLSSLELGDSALYFCASSPGVSGNTIYFGEGSWLTVV.

The chain employs TRBV11-1 and TRBJ1-1, with a tentative D call TRBD1 (5 bases). V was trimmed by 2 bases and J by 9 bases, leaving 13 bases between them. Germline CDR1 and CDR2: SGHAT and FQDESV (reference sequence). This CDR3 has 13 residues. In nucleotides, the CDR3 is TGTGCCAGCAGCTTAAGGGACGGGGGAAAAGCTTTCTTT. This codes for CASSLRDGGKAFF.

This chain connects TRBV5-4 to TRBJ2-3, with D maybe TRBD2 (7 bases). CDR1 and CDR2 (germline): SGHNT, YYREEE (reference sequence). This CDR3 is 14 amino acids long. The V gene lost 6 bases and the J gene lost 4 bases, with 15 bases spanning the gap. The CDR3 loop reads CASNFGGGADTQYF. The CDR3 DNA reads TGTGCCAGCAACTTTGGAGGGGGGGCAGATACGCAGTATTTT.

The chain links TRBV18 to TRBJ1-6; D gene unclear. Between the trimmed V and J ends, which lost 3 bases and 7 bases, there was a span of 10 bases. The CDR3 runs to 14 residues. Germline V gene lookup returns CDR1 KGHSH and CDR2 LQKENI. CDR3: CASSPLAPNSPLHF. The CDR3 DNA follows: TGTGCCAGCTCACCCTTAGCTCCAAATTCACCCCTCCACTTT.

The V gene is TRBV19, the J gene TRBJ1-1; D perhaps matches TRBD1 (6 bases). Germline assignment: CDR1 LNHDA and CDR2 SQIVND (reference sequence). The CDR3 consists of 13 residues. Trimming pared 6 bases from V and 5 bases from J, leaving 13 bases between. CDR3 in amino acids: CASRDLQGTEAFF. The DNA for the CDR3 is TGTGCCAGTAGGGACCTTCAGGGGACTGAAGCTTTCTTT.

The rearrangement links TRBV7-9 to TRBJ1-2; D call uncertain. V gave up 1 base and J gave up 2 bases, with 8 bases separating them. Germline V CDR1 and CDR2: SEHNR, FQNEAQ (reference sequence). The CDR3 spans 14 residues. CDR3 nucleotide sequence: TGTGCCAGCAGCTTAGTCTCACAGAACTATGGCTACACCTTC. Amino acid sequence: CASSLVSQNYGYTF.

The chain links TRBV5-4 to TRBJ2-1, with 10 positions matching TRBD2. The CDR3 length is 16 residues. Trimming cost V 3 bases and J 7 bases; bases outside gene matches: 10. Germline CDR1 SGHNT, CDR2 YYREEE (reference sequence). CDR3 sequence: CASSWGSSGSRNEQFF. CDR3 in DNA: TGTGCCAGCAGCTGGGGATCTAGCGGGAGTAGGAATGAGCAGTTCTTC.

This chain connects TRBV6-1 to TRBJ2-3, with D perhaps matching TRBD1 (6 bases). Looked up from germline, CDR1 is MNHNS and CDR2 is SASEGT. CDR3 length: 15 amino acids. Deletions cut 7 bases from V and 2 bases from J, with 16 bases between. As DNA, the CDR3 is TGTGCCAGCAAGGCAGGGGTAGGGATCACAGATACGCAGTATTTT. As protein: CASKAGVGITDTQYF.

V and J are TRBV9 and TRBJ2-2, with 8 bases that match TRBD1. V gave up 0 bases and J gave up 6 bases; unmatched junction bases: 4. The CDR3 extends over 15 amino acids. Germline loops: CDR1 SGDLS, CDR2 YYNGEE. CDR3 in amino acids: CASSVGSQGAGELFF. CDR3 DNA: TGTGCCAGCAGCGTAGGATCACAGGGGGCCGGGGAGCTGTTTTTT.

V and J are TRBV9 and TRBJ1-4; D might be TRBD1 (5 bases). Germline values: CDR1 SGDLS, CDR2 YYNGEE. Deletions cut 3 bases from V and 0 bases from J, with 15 bases between. The length of the CDR3 is 17 residues. The CDR3 sequence is CASSEGPNRATNEKLFF. For the CDR3, the DNA is TGTGCCAGCAGCGAGGGGCCCAACAGAGCAACTAATGAAAAACTGTTTTTT. The variable domain in full, with the rest retrieved from reference TRBV9 and TRBJ1-4, is DSGVTQTPKHLITATGQRVTLRCSPRSGDLSVYWYQQSLDQGLQFLIQYYNGEERAKGNILERFSAQQFPDLHSELNLSSLELGDSALYFCASSEGPNRATNEKLFFGSGTQLSVL.

The CDR3 sequence is CASTQADTQYF. The DNA of the CDR3 is TGTGCCAGTACCCAAGCGGATACGCAGTATTTT. The chain combines TRBV19 with TRBJ2-3, with unresolved D. Germline V gene data show CDR1 as LNHDA and CDR2 as SQIVND (reference sequence). The V end lost 7 bases, the J end lost 6 bases, and 8 bases lay between the germline ends. The CDR3 is 11 amino acids.

V usage is TRBV29-1 and J usage is TRBJ1-1; 8 positions match TRBD1. The CDR3 totals 16 residues. Per germline, CDR1 SQVTM and CDR2 ANQGSEA. The V and J ends lost 3 bases and 2 bases, in that order; junction bases with no gene match: 11. The CDR3 region is CSVDQTGVGVNTEAFF. For the CDR3, the DNA is TGCAGCGTTGATCAGACAGGGGTGGGGGTTAACACTGAAGCTTTCTTT.

This clone was seen once. The genes are TRBV27 and TRBJ1-2; tentative D call: TRBD1 (6 bases). The CDR3 sequence is 13 residues long. Trimming took 7 bases from V and 8 from J, leaving 17 bases between them. The germline V gene has CDR1 MNHEY and CDR2 SMNVEV (reference sequence). DNA for the CDR3: TGTGCCAGCACGAGGGACCTAGGGGGAGGCTACACCTTC. Amino acids: CASTRDLGGGYTF.

The chain links TRBV5-1 to TRBJ2-6, with 11 nucleotides matching TRBD1. This CDR3 contains 17 residues. The germline CDR1 and CDR2 sequences are SGHRS and YFSETQ. With 4 bases clipped from V and 1 base from J, the junction kept 4 bases outside the gene matches. The CDR3 sequence: CASSTGQGGSGANVLTF. DNA for the CDR3: TGCGCCAGCAGCACGGGACAGGGGGGATCTGGGGCCAACGTCCTGACTTTC.

The chain has TRBV29-1 and TRBJ2-7; possible D gene TRBD2, 5 bases. The germline V and J ends were trimmed by 4 bases and 0 bases, with 13 bases remaining between them. Germline CDR1 is SQVTM and CDR2 is ANQGSEA. CDR3 size: 14 residues. As DNA, the CDR3 is TGCAGCGTTGCGGGGTACGGAAACTCCTACGAGCAGTACTTC. This encodes CSVAGYGNSYEQYF.

This clone came up once. The rearrangement uses TRBV19 and TRBJ1-2; TRBD1 matches at 7 bases. The V gene's germline CDR1 is LNHDA and CDR2 SQIVND (reference sequence). The CDR3 contains 11 residues. V dropped 5 bases and J dropped 11; count of bases not matched to a gene: 5. CDR3 protein: CASSEGQTYTF. Here the CDR3 DNA reads TGTGCCAGTAGTGAGGGACAGACATACACCTTC.

The chain joins TRBV5-4 to TRBJ1-3; no firm D call. This CDR3 has 10 residues. Germline V gene sequence: CDR1 SGHNT, CDR2 YYREEE (reference sequence). CDR3 region: CREAGYTIYF. CDR3 coding DNA: TGTCGAGAGGCCGGATACACCATATATTTT.

The rearrangement uses TRBV30 and TRBJ1-1, with 7 bases fitting TRBD1. With 4 bases clipped from V and 3 bases from J, the junction kept 17 bases outside the gene matches. CDR3 size: 17 residues. The V gene's germline CDR1 is GTSNPN and CDR2 SVGIG (reference sequence). CDR3 residues: CAWILSLRGRKHTEAFF. CDR3 in DNA: TGTGCCTGGATCCTTTCCCTTAGGGGGCGGAAGCACACTGAAGCTTTCTTT.

The chain joins TRBV11-3 to TRBJ2-3; 9 nucleotides agree with TRBD2. The CDR3 has 14 residues. Trimming cost V 5 bases and J 3 bases; bases outside gene matches: 3. Germline-derived CDR1 and CDR2 are SGHNT and YENEEA. CDR3 in amino acids: CASSLLAGTDTQYF. The CDR3 nucleotides read TGTGCCAGCAGCCTTCTAGCGGGAACAGATACGCAGTATTTT.

The genes are TRBV19 and TRBJ2-6, with D possibly being TRBD2 (6 bases). The length of the CDR3 is 18 residues. Germline V CDR1 and CDR2: LNHDA, SQIVND (reference sequence). Trimming took off 5 bases at V and 3 bases at J, with 20 bases between the two ends. CDR3 nucleotides: TGTGCCAGTAGTCCTCATCCGTCGGAGGGCTATGGGGCCAACGTCCTGACTTTC. Translating gives CASSPHPSEGYGANVLTF.

As DNA, the CDR3 is TGTGCCAGCAGTACAGGGTCTAATGGCTACACCTTC. This gives the protein CASSTGSNGYTF. The chain is built from TRBV28 and TRBJ1-2; possible D gene TRBD1, 6 bases. CDR1 and CDR2 (germline): MDHEN, SYDVKM. V lost 5 bases and J lost 6, with 10 bases in between. The CDR3 runs 12 residues.

The chain uses TRBV15 and TRBJ1-5; 9 bases fit TRBD1. CDR1 and CDR2 (germline): LNHNV, YYDKDF (reference sequence). Trimming cost V 9 bases and J 5 bases; bases outside gene matches: 11. This CDR3 region has 15 residues. In DNA, the CDR3 is TGTGCCACGAGAGTATCGGGACAGGGATATCAGCCCCAGCATTTT. Protein product: CATRVSGQGYQPQHF.

The CDR3, as DNA: TGTGCCAGCAGATTCAGCGGCGGGAGCTCCTACGAGCAGTACTTC. Protein sequence: CASRFSGGSSYEQYF. This chain links TRBV11-2 with TRBJ2-7; 7 bases map to TRBD2. CDR1 and CDR2 (germline): SGHAT, FQNNGV. V gave up 6 bases and J gave up 0 bases; unmatched junction bases: 8. CDR3 size: 15 residues.

This chain links TRBV13 with TRBJ2-7, with no clear D. Between the trimmed V and J ends, which lost 5 bases and 3 bases, there was a span of 8 bases. The germline V gene has CDR1 PRHDT and CDR2 FYEKMQ (reference sequence). CDR3 length equals 12 residues. The DNA for the CDR3 is TGTGCCAGCAGCGTCAAGAGCTACGAGCAGTACTTC. Translation gives CASSVKSYEQYF.

The chain combines TRBV6-6 with TRBJ1-5, with 7 bases fitting TRBD1. Germline V gene sequence: CDR1 MNHNY, CDR2 SVGAGI (reference sequence). The CDR3 consists of 14 residues. Trimming at V came to 6 bases and at J to 7 bases, leaving 9 bases not matched to a gene. The CDR3 spells CASRQGQRVQPQHF. The CDR3 DNA is TGTGCCAGCAGGCAGGGACAGAGAGTACAGCCCCAGCATTTT.